This T cell receptor (beta chain) came from a study of early T cells in non-severe SARS-CoV-2 infection. Study results and caveats: Lookups in VDJdb leaned toward anti-spike CD8 responses and missed private and CD4 specificities.

This clonotype was counted many times. What it recognizes is unknown. Unique molecular identifiers tagged individual cDNA molecules. TCRdb reprocessed the 5' RACE reads via MiXCR and lists one record per CDR3 protein. The repertoire includes around 50,000 distinct CDR3 sequences, 5.5% to 7.5% of them detected once, and 3% to 4.5% sits in the top ten. The CDR3 runs to 17 residues. The ends were cut back, 4 bases at V and 4 bases at J, with 22 bases in the middle. Per germline, CDR1 LGHNA and CDR2 YSLEER. This receptor was identified in an adult who was a healthcare worker with PCR-confirmed SARS-CoV-2 infection or an uninfected control (not recorded which). Sequencing was done on a sample of whole blood. The chain has TRBV4-3 and TRBJ1-2; D may be TRBD1 (6 bases). In nucleotides, the CDR3 is TGCGCCAGCAGCCTCGGAGCCGGGACACCAAATAGCTATGGCTACACCTTC. Amino acids: CASSLGAGTPNSYGYTF.